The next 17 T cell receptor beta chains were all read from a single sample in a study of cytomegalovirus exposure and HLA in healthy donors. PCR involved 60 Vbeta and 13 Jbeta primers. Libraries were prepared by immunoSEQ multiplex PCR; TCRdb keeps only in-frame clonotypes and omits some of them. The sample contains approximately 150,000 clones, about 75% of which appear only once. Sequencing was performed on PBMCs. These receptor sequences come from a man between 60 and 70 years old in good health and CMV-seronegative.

In nucleotides, the CDR3 is TGTGCCAGCAGTGAAGCGTTCGGCTACGAGCAGTACTTC. Amino acids: CASSEAFGYEQYF. The gene calls are TRBV6-1 and TRBJ2-7; D call uncertain. The ends were cut back, 0 bases at V and 3 bases at J, with 6 bases in the middle. This CDR3 has 13 amino acids. From germline, CDR1 is MNHNS and CDR2 SASEGT.

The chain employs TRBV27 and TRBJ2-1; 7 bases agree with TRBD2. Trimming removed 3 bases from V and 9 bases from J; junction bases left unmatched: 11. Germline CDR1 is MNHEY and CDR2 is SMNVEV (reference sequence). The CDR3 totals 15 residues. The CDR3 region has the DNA TGTGCCAGCAGTTTTCTTGCGGGAGTATTGGGTGAGCAGTTCTTC. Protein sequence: CASSFLAGVLGEQFF.

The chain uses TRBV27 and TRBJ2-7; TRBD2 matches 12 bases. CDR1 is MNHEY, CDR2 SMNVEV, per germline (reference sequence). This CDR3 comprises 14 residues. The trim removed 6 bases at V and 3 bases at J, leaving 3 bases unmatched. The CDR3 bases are TGTGCCAGCAGGACTAGCGGGAGAGTCTACGAGCAGTACTTC. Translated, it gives CASRTSGRVYEQYF.

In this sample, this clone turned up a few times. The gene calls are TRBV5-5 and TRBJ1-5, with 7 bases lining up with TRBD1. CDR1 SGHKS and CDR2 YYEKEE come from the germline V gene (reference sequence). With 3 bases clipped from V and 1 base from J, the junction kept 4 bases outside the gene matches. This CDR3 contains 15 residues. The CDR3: CASSSGGLSNQPQHF. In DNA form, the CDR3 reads TGTGCCAGCAGCTCAGGGGGGCTCAGCAATCAGCCCCAGCATTTT.

Here the CDR3 reads CASSLRRSRGSNEQYF. Here the CDR3 DNA reads TGTGCCAGCAGTTTACGTCGTTCCAGGGGGTCTAACGAGCAGTACTTC. This sequence joins TRBV27 and TRBJ2-7; 7 bases are a match to TRBD1. Germline-derived CDR1 and CDR2 are MNHEY and SMNVEV (reference sequence). The J segment lost 5 bases and the V segment lost 2 bases, leaving 12 bases of the junction unmatched. CDR3 length equals 16 residues.

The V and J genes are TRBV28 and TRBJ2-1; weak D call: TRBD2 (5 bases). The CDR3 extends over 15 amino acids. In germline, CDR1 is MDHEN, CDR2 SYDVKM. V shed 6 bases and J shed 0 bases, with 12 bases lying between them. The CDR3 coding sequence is TGTGCCAGCAGATTTACTAGAAGCTCCTACAATGAGCAGTTCTTC. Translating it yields CASRFTRSSYNEQFF.

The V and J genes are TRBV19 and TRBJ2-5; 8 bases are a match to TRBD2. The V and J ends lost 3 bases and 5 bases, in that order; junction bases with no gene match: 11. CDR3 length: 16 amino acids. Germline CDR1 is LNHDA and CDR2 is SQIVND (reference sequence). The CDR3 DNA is TGTGCCAGTAGTATGGGTAGCGGGATGAAGGGGGAGACCCAGTACTTC. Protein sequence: CASSMGSGMKGETQYF.

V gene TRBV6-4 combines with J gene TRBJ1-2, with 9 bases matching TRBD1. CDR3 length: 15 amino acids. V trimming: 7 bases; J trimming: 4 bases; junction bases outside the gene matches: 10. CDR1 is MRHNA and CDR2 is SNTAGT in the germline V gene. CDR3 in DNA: TGTGCCAGCACTGGGACAGGGAACACTTCCTATGGCTACACCTTC. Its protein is CASTGTGNTSYGYTF.

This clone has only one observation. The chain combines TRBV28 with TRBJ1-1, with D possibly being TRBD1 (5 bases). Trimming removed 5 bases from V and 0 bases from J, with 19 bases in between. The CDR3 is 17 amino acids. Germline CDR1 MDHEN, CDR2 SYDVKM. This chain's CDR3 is CASSVLTQGFMNTEAFF. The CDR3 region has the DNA TGTGCCAGCAGTGTTCTTACTCAGGGTTTCATGAACACTGAAGCTTTCTTT.

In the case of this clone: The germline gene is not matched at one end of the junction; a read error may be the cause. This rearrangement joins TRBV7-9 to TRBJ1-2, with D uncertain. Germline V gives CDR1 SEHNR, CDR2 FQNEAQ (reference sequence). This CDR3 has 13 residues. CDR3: CASSPWTGEVVVF. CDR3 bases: TGTGCCAGCAGCCCGTGGACCGGGGAGGTTGTGGTCTTC.

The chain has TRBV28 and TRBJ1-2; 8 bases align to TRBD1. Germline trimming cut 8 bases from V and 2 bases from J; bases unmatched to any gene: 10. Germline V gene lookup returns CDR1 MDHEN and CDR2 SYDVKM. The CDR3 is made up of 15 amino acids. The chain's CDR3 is CASGWTGRENYGYTF. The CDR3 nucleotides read TGTGCCAGCGGTTGGACAGGGAGGGAGAACTATGGCTACACCTTC.

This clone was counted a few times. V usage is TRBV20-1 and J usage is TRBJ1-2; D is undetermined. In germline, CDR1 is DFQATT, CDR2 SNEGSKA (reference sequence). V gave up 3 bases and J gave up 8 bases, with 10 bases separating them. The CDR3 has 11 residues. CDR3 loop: CSARRLLGYTF. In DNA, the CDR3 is TGCAGTGCTAGGCGTCTTTTGGGCTACACCTTC.

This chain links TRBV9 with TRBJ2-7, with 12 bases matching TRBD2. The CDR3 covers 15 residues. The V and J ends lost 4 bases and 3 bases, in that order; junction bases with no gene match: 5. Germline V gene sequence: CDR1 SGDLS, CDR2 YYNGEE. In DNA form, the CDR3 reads TGTGCCAGCAGCCCGACTAGCGGGAGACTCTACGAGCAGTACTTC. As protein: CASSPTSGRLYEQYF.

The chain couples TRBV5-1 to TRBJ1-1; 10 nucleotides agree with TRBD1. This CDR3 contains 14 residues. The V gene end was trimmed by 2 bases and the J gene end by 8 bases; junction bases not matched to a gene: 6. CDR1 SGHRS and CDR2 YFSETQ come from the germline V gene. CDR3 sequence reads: CASSFGTGASEAFF. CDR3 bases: TGCGCCAGCAGCTTCGGGACAGGGGCATCCGAAGCTTTCTTT.

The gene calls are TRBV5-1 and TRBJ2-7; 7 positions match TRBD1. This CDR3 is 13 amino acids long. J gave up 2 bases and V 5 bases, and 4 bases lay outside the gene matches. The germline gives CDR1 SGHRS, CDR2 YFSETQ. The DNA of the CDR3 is TGCGCCAGCAGTCAAGGGACAGCCTACGAGCAGTACTTC. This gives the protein CASSQGTAYEQYF.

The CDR3 here is CASSLTGGASDTEAFF. The CDR3, as DNA: TGCGCCAGCAGCTTGACAGGGGGCGCGTCGGACACTGAAGCTTTCTTT. The chain uses TRBV5-1 and TRBJ1-1; 9 bases align to TRBD1. V lost 1 base and J lost 3; bases outside the gene matches: 7. The CDR3 is made up of 16 amino acids. In germline, CDR1 is SGHRS, CDR2 YFSETQ.

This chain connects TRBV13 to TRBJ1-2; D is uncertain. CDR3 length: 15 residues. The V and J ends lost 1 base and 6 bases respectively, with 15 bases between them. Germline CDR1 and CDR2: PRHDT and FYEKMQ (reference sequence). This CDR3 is CASSLAAWRPDGYTF. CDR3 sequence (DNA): TGTGCCAGCAGCTTAGCCGCGTGGCGGCCAGATGGCTACACCTTC.